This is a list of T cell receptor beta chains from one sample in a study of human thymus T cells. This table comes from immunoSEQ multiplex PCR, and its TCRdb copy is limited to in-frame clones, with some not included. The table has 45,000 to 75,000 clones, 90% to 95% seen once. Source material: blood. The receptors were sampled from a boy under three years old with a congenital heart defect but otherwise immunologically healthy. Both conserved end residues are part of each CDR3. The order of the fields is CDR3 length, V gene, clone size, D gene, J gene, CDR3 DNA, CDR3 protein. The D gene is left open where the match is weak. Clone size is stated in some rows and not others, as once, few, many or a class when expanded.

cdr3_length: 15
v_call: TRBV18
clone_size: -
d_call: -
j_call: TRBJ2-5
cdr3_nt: TGTGCCAGCTCACCAGGCCAGGGCCGACAAGAGACCCAGTACTTC
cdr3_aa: CASSPGQGRQETQYF

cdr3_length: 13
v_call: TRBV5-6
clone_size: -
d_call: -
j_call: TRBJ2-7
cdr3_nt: TGTGCCAGCAGTATCGGGGCCTCCTACGAGCAGTACTTC
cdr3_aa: CASSIGASYEQYF

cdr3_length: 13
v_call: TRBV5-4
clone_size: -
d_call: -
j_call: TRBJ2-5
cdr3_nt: TGTGCCAGCAGCCGGGACTTCCAAGAGACCCAGTACTTC
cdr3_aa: CASSRDFQETQYF

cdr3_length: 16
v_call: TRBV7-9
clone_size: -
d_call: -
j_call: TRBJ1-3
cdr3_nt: TGTGCCAGCAGCTTGTGGGACCCCGACCCTGGAAACACCATATATTTT
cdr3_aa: CASSLWDPDPGNTIYF

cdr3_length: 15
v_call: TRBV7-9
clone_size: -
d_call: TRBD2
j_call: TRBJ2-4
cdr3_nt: TGTGCCAGCAGCTTAGCGTTGGGGGGGAAAAACATTCAGTACTTC
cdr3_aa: CASSLALGGKNIQYF

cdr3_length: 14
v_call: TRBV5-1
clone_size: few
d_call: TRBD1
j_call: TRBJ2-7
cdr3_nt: TGCGCCAGCAGCTTGGGGACAGGGGGCTACGAGCAGTACTTC
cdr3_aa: CASSLGTGGYEQYF

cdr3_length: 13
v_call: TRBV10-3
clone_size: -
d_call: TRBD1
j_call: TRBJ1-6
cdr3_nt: TGTGCCATGCGACAGGGCTATAATTCACCCCTCCACTTT
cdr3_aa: CAMRQGYNSPLHF

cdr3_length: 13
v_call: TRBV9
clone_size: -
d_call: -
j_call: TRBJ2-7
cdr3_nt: TGTGCCAGCAGCGTAGGGTTCGACTACGAGCAGTACTTC
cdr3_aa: CASSVGFDYEQYF

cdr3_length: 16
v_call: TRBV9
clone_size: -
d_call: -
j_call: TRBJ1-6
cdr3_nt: TGTGCCAGCAGCGCGTACAGGAGCTCCTATAATTCACCCCTCCACTTT
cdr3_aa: CASSAYRSSYNSPLHF

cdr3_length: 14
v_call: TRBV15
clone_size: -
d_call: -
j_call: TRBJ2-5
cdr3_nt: TGTGCCACCAGCAAGGGTCGGATCGGAGAGACCCAGTACTTC
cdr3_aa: CATSKGRIGETQYF

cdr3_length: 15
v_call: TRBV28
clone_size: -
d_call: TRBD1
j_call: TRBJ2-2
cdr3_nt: TGTGCCAGCAGTTTCAGGACAGGGGACACCGGGGAGCTGTTTTTT
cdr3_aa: CASSFRTGDTGELFF

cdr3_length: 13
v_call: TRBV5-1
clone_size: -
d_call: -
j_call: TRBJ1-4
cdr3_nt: TGCGCCAGCAGCTTGGCAGGAAATGAAAAACTGTTTTTT
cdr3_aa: CASSLAGNEKLFF

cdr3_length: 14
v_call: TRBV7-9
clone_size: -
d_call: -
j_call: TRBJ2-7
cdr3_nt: TGTGCCAGCAGCTTACTCCACCTTTCCTACGAGCAGTACTTC
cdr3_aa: CASSLLHLSYEQYF

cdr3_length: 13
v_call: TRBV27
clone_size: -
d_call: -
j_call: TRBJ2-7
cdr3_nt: TGTGCCAGCAGTTTCGTAGGGGACTACGAGCAGTACTTC
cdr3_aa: CASSFVGDYEQYF

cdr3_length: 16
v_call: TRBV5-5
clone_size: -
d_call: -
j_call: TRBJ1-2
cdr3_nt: TGTGCCAGCAGCTTATCCCCTCCAGGGCCGGATTATGGCTACACCTTC
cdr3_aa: CASSLSPPGPDYGYTF

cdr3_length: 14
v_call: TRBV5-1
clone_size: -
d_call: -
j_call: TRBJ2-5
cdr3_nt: TGCGCCAGCAGCTTTATAGGTGAGGAAGAGACCCAGTACTTC
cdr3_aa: CASSFIGEEETQYF

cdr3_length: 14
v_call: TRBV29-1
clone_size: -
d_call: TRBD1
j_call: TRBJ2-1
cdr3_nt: TGCAGCGTTGTATCAGGGGGCAAGTGGAATGAGCAGTTCTTC
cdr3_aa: CSVVSGGKWNEQFF

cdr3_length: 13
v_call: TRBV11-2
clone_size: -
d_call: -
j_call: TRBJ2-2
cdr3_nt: TGTGCCAGCAGCGCCTTTTACACCGGGGAGCTGTTTTTT
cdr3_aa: CASSAFYTGELFF

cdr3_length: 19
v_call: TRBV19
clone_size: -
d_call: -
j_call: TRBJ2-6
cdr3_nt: TGTGCCACCAAAAAGAGGCTTGGCATCGCGAGCTCTGGGGCCAACGTCCTGACTTTC
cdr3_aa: CATKKRLGIASSGANVLTF

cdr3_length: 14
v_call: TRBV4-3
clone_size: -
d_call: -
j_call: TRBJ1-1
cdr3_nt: TGCGCCAGCAGCCAAGATTGGAGAGGCACTGAAGCTTTCTTT
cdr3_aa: CASSQDWRGTEAFF

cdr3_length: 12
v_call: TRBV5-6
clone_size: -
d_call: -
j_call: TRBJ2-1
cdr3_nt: TGTGCCAGCAGCAGTAGCGGCCATGAGCAGTTCTTC
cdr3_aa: CASSSSGHEQFF

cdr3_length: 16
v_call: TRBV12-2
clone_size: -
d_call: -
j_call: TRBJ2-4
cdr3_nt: TGTGCAAGTCGCCTTGGACAGGGAAAAGCCAAAAACATTCAGTACTTC
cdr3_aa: CASRLGQGKAKNIQYF

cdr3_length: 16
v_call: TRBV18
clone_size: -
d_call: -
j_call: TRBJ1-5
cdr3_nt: TGTGCCAGCTCAACACGGGACACCGGAGGCAATCAGCCCCAGCATTTT
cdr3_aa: CASSTRDTGGNQPQHF

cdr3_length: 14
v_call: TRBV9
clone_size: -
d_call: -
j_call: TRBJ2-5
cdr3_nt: TGTGCCAGCAGCGTAGATCCCGTAGGGGAGACCCAGTACTTC
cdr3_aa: CASSVDPVGETQYF

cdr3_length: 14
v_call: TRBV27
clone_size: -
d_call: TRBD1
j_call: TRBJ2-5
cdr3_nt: TGTGCCAGCAGTTTTCTGGGACAGCAAGAGACCCAGTACTTC
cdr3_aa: CASSFLGQQETQYF

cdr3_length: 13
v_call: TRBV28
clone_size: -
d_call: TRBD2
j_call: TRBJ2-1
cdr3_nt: TGTGCCAGCAGTTTAGGGCGGGAGCATGAGCAGTTCTTC
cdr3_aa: CASSLGREHEQFF

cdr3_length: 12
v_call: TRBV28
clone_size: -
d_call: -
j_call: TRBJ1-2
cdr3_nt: TGTGCCAGCAGTCTTATCGCGCGGGGCTACACCTTC
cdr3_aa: CASSLIARGYTF

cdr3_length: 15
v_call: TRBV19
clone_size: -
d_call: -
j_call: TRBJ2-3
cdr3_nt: TGTGCCAGTAGAAGGTGGGGGACTAGCACAGATACGCAGTATTTT
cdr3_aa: CASRRWGTSTDTQYF

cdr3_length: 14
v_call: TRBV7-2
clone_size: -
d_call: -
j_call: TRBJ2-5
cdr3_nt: TGTGCCAGCAGCTTAGCGCTAAACCGAGAGACCCAGTACTTC
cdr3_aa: CASSLALNRETQYF

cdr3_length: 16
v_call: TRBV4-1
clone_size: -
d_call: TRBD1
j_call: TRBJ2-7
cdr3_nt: TGCGCCAGCAGCCAACAGACAGGGTTCGGATACTACGAGCAGTACTTC
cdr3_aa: CASSQQTGFGYYEQYF

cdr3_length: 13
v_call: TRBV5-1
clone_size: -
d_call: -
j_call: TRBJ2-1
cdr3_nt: TGCGCCAGCAGCTCTAGCCTCTACAATGAGCAGTTCTTC
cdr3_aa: CASSSSLYNEQFF

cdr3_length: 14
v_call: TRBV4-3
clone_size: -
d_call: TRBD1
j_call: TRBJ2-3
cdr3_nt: TGCGCCAGCACTACAGGGGAAAGGACAGATACGCAGTATTTT
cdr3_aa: CASTTGERTDTQYF

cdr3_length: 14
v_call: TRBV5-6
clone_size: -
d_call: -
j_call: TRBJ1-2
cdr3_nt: TGTGCCAGCAGCGTATGGGGGCGATTCTATGGCTACACCTTC
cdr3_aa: CASSVWGRFYGYTF

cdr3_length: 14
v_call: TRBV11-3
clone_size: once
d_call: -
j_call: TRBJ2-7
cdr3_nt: TGTGCCAGCAGCTTACGACTAGAACCCTACGAGCAGTACTTC
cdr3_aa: CASSLRLEPYEQYF

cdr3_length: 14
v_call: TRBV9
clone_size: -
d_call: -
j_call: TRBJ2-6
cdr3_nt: TGTGCCAGCAGTAAGGACTCTGGGGCCAACGTCCTGACTTTC
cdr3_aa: CASSKDSGANVLTF

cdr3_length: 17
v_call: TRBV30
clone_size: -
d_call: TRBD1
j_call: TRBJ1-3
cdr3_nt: TGTGCCTGGAGTGTAGGGGGCAGACTCTACTCTGGAAACACCATATATTTT
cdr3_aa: CAWSVGGRLYSGNTIYF

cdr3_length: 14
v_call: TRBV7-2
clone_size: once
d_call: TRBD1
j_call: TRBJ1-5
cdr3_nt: TGTGCCAGCAGCCCGGACAGGGGGGGTCAGCCCCAGCATTTT
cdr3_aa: CASSPDRGGQPQHF

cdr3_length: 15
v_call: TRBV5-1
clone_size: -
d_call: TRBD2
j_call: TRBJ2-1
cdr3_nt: TGCGCCAGCAGCTTGGGCGGGGGGGCCGTCAATGAGCAGTTCTTC
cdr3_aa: CASSLGGGAVNEQFF

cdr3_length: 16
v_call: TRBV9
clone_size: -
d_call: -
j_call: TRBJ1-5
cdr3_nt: TGTGCCAGCACACTTCCCCGGGACACGGGCAATCAGCCCCAGCATTTT
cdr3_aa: CASTLPRDTGNQPQHF

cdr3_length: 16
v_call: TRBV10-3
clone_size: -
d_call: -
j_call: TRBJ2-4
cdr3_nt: TGTGCCATCAGTGAATTTAGAGGGCTCGCCAAAAACATTCAGTACTTC
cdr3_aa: CAISEFRGLAKNIQYF

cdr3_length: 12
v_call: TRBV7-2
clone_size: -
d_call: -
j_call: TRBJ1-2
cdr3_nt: TGTGCCAGCAGCTCCACCTTTAGCGGCTACACCTTC
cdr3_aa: CASSSTFSGYTF

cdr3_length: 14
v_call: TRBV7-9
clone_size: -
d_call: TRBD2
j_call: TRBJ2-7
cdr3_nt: TGTGCCAGCAGCCCTAGCGGGAGCTCCTACGAGCAGTACTTC
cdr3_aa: CASSPSGSSYEQYF

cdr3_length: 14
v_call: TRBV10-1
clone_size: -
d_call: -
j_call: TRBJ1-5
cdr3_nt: TGCGCCAGCAGAGATTACCTATTGGATCAGCCCCAGCATTTT
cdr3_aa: CASRDYLLDQPQHF

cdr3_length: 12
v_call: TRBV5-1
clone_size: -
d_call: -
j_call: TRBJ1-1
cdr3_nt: TGCGCCAGCAGCTTATCGGGGGCTGAAGCTTTCTTT
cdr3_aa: CASSLSGAEAFF

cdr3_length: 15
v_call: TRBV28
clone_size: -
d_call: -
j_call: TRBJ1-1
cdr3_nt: TGTGCCAGCAGTCCGCCCCTTGAGGTCCGGACTGAAGCTTTCTTT
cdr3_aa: CASSPPLEVRTEAFF

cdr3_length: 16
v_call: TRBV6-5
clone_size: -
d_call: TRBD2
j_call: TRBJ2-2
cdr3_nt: TGTGCCAGCAGTTACTCGACTAGCGGGAACACCGGGGAGCTGTTTTTT
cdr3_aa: CASSYSTSGNTGELFF

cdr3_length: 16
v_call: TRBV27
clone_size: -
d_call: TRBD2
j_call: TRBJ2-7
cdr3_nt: TGTGCCAGCAGTCCCTCTAGCGGGGCCACCCTTTATGAGCAGTACTTC
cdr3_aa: CASSPSSGATLYEQYF

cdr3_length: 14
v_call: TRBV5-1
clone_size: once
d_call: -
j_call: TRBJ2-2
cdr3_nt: TGCGCCAGCAGCTTGGTTGGAGCAACCGGGGAGCTGTTTTTT
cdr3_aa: CASSLVGATGELFF

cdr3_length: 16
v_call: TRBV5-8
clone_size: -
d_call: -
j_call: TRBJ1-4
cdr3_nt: TGTGCCAGCAGCTTTGACAAGGGGGCAACTAATGAAAAACTGTTTTTT
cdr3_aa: CASSFDKGATNEKLFF

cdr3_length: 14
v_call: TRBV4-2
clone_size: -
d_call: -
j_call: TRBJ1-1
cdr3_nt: TGTGCCAGCAGCCAAGGCCAGGGATACACTGAAGCTTTCTTT
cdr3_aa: CASSQGQGYTEAFF

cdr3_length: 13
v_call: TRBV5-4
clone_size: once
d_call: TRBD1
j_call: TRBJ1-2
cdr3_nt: TGTGCCAGCAGTAACAGGGGTTCGCATGGCTACACCTTC
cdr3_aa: CASSNRGSHGYTF

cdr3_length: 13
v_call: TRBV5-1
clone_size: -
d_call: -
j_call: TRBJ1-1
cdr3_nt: TGCGCCAGCAGCTTGATAGGGCAAACTGAAGCTTTCTTT
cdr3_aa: CASSLIGQTEAFF

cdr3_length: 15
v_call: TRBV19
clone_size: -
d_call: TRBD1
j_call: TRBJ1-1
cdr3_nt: TGTGCCAGTAGTAGGTGGACAGGGGGAGAAACTGAAGCTTTCTTT
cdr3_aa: CASSRWTGGETEAFF

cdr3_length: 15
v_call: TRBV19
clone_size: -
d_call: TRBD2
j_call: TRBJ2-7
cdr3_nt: TGTGCCAGTAGTTTAGGACTAGCGGGAGCCTACGAGCAGTACTTC
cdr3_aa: CASSLGLAGAYEQYF

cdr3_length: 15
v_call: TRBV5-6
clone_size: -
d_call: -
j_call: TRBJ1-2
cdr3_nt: TGTGCCAGCAGCTTACAGGGTGGCCCCTTCTATGGCTACACCTTC
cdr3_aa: CASSLQGGPFYGYTF

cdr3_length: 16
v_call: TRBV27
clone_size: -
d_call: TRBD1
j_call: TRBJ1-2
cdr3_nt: TGTGCCAGCAGTTTAGTCCGGGACAGGGGCTTTTATGGCTACACCTTC
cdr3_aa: CASSLVRDRGFYGYTF